The T cell receptor beta chain described here comes from a study of blood T cell repertoires in COVID-19. Study-wide background: Acute and convalescent COVID-19 specimens originated in the United States, Italy and Spain.

Between the trimmed V and J ends, which lost 0 bases and 1 base, there was a span of 8 bases. This CDR3 is built from 14 residues. CDR1 is SGHRS and CDR2 is YFSETQ in the germline V gene. As processed by the authors: Nucleated cell counts were estimated from reference gene primer amplification. Generated by immunoSEQ multiplex PCR, the TCRdb table keeps only in-frame clones and is missing some. The V and J calls and clone size come from that table; D and trimming were worked out from the DNA. Of about 150,000 clones listed, approximately 87% were seen once; the top ten hold about two fifths. The clonotype was recovered from a human donor in a cohort sampled during active COVID-19. This rearrangement joins TRBV5-1 to TRBJ2-7, with no clear D. The specimen sequenced was peripheral blood. CDR3 nucleotides: TGCGCCAGCAGCTTGGTACCCACTTCCTACGAGCAGTACTTC. Protein: CASSLVPTSYEQYF. Full variable domain (missing parts from reference TRBV5-1 and TRBJ2-7): KAGVTQTPRYLIKTRGQQVTLSCSPISGHRSVSWYQQTPGQGLQFLFEYFSETQRNKGNFPGRFSGRQFSNSRSEMNVSTLELGDSALYLCASSLVPTSYEQYFGPGTRLTVT.